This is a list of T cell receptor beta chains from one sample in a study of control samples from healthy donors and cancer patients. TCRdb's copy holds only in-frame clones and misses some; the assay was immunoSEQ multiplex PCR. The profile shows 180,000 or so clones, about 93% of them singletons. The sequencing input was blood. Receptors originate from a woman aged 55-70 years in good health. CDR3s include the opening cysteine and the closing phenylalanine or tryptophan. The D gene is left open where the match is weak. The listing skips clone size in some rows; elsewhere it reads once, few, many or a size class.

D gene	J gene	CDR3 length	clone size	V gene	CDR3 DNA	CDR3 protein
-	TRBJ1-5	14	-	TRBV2	TGTACCAGCAGCCAAGTAGGCAGCAATCAGCCCCAGCATTTT	CTSSQVGSNQPQHF
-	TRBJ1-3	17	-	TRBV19	TGTGCCAGTAGTATGACGACAATGGGGTTCGTTGGAAACACCATATATTTT	CASSMTTMGFVGNTIYF
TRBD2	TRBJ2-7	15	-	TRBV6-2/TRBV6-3	TGTGCCAGCAGTTACGCGAGACTAGCGGGGAGAGAGCAGTACTTC	CASSYARLAGREQYF
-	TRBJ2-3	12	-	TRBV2	TGTGCCAGCAGCGATCTAGCGGATACGCAGTATTTT	CASSDLADTQYF
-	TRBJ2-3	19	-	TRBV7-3	TGTGCCAGCAGCCCCCATGCCGCGGGGGCTTCCGGGGGGACAGATACGCAGTATTTT	CASSPHAAGASGGTDTQYF
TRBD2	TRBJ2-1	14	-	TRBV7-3	TGTGCCAGCAGCTTTAGCGGGGGCTGGGATGAGCAGTTCTTC	CASSFSGGWDEQFF
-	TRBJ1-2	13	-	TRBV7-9	TGTGCCAGCAGCGGGAACCCTAACTATGGCTACACCTTC	CASSGNPNYGYTF
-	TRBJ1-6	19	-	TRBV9	TGTGCCAGCAGCGCCCATGGTTTGGTCCTCCCAACCTATAATTCACCCCTCCACTTT	CASSAHGLVLPTYNSPLHF
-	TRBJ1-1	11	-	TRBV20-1	TGCAGTGCTTTCGACGGGACTCAGGCTTTCTTT	CSAFDGTQAFF
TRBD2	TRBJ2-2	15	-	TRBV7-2	TGTGCCAGCAGCCGGGGGGTGGCAAACACCGGGGAGCTGTTTTTT	CASSRGVANTGELFF
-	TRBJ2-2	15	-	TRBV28	TGTGCCAGCAGAAATCTAGCACTGAACACCGGGGAGCTGTTTTTT	CASRNLALNTGELFF
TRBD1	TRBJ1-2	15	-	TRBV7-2	TGTGCCAGCAGCCCATGGACAGGGGCGGACTATGGCTACACCTTC	CASSPWTGADYGYTF
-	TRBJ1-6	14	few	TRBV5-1	TGCGCCAGCAGCTCGGAAGGGATCAATTCACCCCTCCACTTT	CASSSEGINSPLHF
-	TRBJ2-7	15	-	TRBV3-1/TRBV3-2	TGTGCCAGCAGCCAAGACCCCCGGGGGACCTACGAGCAGTACTTC	CASSQDPRGTYEQYF
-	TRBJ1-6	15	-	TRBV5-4	TGTGCCAGCAGCTTGGCAGGGGTCGATATTTCACCCCTCCACTTT	CASSLAGVDISPLHF
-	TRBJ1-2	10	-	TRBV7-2	TGTGCCAGCAGCTTATATGGCTACACCTTC	CASSLYGYTF
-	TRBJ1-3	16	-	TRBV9	TGTGCCAGCAGCGTAGACGGGGGGCCCTCTGGAAACACCATATATTTT	CASSVDGGPSGNTIYF
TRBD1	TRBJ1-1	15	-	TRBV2	TGTGCCAGCAGTACCCAGGGGGCTTCTGACACTGAAGCTTTCTTT	CASSTQGASDTEAFF
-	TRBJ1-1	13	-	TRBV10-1	TGCGCCAGCCAAACAGCTTGGAACACTGAAGCTTTCTTT	CASQTAWNTEAFF
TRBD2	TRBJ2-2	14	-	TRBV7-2	TGTGCCAGCCTGAAGCGGGGTTTCACCGGGGAGCTGTTTTTT	CASLKRGFTGELFF
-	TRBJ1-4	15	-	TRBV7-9	TGTGCCAGCAGTCGACTCGGGCCCTCGAATGAAAAACTGTTTTTT	CASSRLGPSNEKLFF
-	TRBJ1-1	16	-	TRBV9	TGTGCCAGCAGCGTAGCCTGGGCGGGTGGGCTTCCTGAAGCTTTCTTT	CASSVAWAGGLPEAFF